This TCR beta chain emerged from a study of CXCR3-negative and CXCR3-positive naive CD8 T cells. General study results and limits: In naive cells, CXCR3-negative and CXCR3-positive subsets had similar TRBV-TRBJ usage; memory cells differed. Naive subsets showed comparable surface CD5, and TCR interaction strength was also inferred from TRB CDR3 physicochemistry.

Researchers prepared the TRB cDNA libraries using 5' RACE with UMI labels. TCRdb re-called the 5' RACE reads; one entry per CDR3 protein, DNA not given. This sample's table reports about 23,000 distinct CDR3 sequences. Germline lookup yields CDR1 SQVTM and CDR2 ANQGSEA. The CDR3 is made up of 11 amino acids. About this clonotype: What it binds is not known.

The chain has TRBV29-1 and TRBJ2-7; TCRdb calls TRBD1, which cannot be checked without DNA. The sequence derives from a human donor in good health. Some clones in this sample may be carry-over from other donors' samples. What was sequenced was naive CXCR3- CD8+ T cells from blood. Subset: CD45RO-CCR7+CD27+CD95- naive CD8+ T cells lacking CXCR3 (TNR3-). The CDR3 loop reads CSVTGGYEQYF.